Detailed here is one TCR beta chain. Antigen unknown. The data derive from a study of cytomegalovirus exposure and HLA in healthy donors. The PCR was carried out with 60 Vbeta primers and 13 Jbeta primers. The assay was immunoSEQ multiplex PCR, and TCRdb's table has in-frame clones only and misses some. The sample yields approximately 86,000 clones, approximately 80% seen once. Overall study results and limits: The study flagged some 170 TCR beta chains as cytomegalovirus-associated. TCR beta V- and J-gene trimming was later associated with a missense DCLRE1C variant. Researchers reported in a later analysis that common viral pathogens appeared linked to several top clusters.

This TCR came from a man aged 35-49 years in good health and CMV-seronegative. Input material: PBMCs.

The CDR3 region has the DNA TGCGCCAGCAGCCCCGACTACCAAGAGACCCAGTACTTC. Amino acids: CASSPDYQETQYF. The chain combines TRBV5-1 with TRBJ2-5; D remains ambiguous. The CDR3 covers 13 residues. Germline CDR1 is SGHRS and CDR2 is YFSETQ. Trimming removed 4 bases at V and 0 bases at J, with 7 bases between. Supplemented by reference TRBV5-1 and TRBJ2-5, the full variable domain reads KAGVTQTPRYLIKTRGQQVTLSCSPISGHRSVSWYQQTPGQGLQFLFEYFSETQRNKGNFPGRFSGRQFSNSRSEMNVSTLELGDSALYLCASSPDYQETQYFGPGTRLLVL.